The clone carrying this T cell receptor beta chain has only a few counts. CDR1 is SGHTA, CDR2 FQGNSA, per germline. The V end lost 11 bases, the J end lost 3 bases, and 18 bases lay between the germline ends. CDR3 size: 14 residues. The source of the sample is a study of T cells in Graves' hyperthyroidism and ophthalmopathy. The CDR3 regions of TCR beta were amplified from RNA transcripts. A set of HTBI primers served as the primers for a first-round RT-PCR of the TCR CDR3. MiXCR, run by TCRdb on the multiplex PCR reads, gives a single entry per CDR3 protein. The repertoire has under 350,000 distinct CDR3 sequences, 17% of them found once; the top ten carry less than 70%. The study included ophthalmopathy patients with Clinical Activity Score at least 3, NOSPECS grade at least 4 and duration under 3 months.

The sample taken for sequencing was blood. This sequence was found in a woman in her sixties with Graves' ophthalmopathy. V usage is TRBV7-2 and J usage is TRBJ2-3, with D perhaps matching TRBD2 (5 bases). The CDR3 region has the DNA TGTGCCGGGAGCTCCAACGGCTGGACAGATACGCAGTATTTT. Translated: CAGSSNGWTDTQYF.